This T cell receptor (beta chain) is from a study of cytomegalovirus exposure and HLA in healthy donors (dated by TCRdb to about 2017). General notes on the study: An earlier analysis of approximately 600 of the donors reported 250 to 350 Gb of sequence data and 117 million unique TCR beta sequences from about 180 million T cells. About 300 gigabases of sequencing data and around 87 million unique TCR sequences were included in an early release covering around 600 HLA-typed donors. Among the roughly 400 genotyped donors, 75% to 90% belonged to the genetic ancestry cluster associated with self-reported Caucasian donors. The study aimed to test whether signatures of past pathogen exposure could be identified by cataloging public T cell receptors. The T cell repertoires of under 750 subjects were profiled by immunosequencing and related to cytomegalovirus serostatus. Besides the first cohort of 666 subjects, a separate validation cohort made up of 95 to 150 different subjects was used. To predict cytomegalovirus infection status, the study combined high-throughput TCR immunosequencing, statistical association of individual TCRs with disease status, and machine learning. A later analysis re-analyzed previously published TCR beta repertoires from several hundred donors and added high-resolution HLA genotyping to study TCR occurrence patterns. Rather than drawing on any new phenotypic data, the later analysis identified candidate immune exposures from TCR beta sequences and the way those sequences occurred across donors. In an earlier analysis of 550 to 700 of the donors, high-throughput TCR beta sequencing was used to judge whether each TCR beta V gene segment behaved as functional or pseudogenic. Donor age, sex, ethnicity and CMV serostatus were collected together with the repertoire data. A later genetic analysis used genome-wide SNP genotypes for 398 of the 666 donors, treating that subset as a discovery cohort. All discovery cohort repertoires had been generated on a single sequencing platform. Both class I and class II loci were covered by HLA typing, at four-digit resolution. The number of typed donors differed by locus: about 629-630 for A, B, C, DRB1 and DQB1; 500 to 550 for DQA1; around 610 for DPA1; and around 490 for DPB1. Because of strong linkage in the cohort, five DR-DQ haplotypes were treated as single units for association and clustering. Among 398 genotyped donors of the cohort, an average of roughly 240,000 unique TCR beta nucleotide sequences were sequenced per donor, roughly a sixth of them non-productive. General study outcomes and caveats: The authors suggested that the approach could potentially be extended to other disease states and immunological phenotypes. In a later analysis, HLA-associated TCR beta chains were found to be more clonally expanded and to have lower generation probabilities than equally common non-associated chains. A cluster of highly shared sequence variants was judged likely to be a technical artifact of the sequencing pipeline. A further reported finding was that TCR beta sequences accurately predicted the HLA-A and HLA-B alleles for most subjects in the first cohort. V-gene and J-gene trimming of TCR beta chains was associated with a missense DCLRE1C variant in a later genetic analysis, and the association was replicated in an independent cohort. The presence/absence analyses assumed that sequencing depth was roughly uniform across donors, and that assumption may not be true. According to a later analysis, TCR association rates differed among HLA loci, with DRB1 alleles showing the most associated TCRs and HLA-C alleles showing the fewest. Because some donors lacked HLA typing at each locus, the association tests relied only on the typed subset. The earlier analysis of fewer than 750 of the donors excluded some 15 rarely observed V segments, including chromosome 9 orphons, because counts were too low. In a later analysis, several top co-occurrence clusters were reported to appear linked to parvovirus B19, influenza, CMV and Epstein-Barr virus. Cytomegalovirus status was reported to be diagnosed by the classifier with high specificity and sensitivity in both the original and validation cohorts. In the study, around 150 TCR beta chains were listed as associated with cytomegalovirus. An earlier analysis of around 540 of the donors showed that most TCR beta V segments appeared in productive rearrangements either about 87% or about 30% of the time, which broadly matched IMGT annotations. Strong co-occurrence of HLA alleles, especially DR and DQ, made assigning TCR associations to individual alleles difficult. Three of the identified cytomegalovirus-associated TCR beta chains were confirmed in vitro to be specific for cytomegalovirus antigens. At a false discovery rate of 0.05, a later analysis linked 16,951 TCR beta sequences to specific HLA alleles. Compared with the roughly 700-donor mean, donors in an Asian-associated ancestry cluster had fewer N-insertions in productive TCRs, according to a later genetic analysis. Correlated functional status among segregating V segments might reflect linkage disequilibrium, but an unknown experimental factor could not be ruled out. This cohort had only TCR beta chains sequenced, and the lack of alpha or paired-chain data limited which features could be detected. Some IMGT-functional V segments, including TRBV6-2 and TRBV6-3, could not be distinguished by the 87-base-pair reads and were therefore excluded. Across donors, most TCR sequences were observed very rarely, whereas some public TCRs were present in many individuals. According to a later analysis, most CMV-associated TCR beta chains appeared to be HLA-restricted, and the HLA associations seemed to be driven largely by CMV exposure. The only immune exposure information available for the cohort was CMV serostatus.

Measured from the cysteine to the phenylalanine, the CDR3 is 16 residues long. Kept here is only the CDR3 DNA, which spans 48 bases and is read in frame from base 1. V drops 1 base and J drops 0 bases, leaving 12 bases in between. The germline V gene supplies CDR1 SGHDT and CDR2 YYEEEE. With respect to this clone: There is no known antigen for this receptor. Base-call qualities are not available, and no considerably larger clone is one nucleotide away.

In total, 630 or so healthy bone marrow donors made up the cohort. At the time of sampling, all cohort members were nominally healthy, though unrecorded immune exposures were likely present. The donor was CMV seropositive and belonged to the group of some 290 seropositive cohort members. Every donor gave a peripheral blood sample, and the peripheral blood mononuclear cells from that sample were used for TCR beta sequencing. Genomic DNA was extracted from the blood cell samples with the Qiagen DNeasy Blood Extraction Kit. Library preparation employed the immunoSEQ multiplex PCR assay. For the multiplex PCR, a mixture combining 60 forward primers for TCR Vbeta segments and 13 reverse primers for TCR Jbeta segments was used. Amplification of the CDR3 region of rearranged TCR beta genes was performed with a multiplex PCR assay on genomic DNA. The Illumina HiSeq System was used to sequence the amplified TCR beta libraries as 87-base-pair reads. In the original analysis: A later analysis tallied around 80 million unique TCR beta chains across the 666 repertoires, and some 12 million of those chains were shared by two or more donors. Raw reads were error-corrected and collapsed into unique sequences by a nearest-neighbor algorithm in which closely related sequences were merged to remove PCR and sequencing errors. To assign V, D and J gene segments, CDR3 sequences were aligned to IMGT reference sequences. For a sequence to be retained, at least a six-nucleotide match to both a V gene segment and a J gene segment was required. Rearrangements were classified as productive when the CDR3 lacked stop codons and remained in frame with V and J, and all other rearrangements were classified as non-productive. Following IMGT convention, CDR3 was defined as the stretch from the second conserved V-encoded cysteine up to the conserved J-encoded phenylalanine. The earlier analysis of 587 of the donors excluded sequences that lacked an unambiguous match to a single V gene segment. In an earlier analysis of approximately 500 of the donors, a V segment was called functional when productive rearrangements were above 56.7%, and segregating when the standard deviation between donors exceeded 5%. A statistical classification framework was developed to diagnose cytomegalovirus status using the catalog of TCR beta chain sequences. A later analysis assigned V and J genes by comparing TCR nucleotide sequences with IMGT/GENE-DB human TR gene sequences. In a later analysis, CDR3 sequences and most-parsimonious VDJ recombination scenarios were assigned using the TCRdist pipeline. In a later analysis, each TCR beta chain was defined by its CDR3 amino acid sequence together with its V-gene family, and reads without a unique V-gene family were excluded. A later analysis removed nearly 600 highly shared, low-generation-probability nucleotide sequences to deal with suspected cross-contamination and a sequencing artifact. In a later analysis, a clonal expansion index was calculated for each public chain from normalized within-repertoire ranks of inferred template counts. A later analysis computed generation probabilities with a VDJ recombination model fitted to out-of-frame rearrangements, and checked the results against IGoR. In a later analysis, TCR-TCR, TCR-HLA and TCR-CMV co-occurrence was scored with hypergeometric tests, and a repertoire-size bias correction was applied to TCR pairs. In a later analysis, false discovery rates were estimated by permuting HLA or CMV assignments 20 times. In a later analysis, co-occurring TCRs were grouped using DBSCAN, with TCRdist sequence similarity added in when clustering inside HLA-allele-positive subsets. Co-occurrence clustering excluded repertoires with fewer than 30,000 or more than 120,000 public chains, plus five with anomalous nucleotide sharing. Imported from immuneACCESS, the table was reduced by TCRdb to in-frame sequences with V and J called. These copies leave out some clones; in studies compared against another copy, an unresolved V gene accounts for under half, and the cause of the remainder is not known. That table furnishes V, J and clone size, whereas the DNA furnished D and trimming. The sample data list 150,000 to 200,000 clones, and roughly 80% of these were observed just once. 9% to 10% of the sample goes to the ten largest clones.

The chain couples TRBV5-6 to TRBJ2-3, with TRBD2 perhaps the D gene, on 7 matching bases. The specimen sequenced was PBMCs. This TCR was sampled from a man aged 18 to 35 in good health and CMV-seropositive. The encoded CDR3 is CASSLRRGPSTDTQYF. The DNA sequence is TGTGCCAGCAGCTTGAGGCGGGGGCCGAGCACAGATACGCAGTATTTT.